Following are 15 T cell receptor beta chains from one sample sequenced in a study of vaccination and CD4 T cells after COVID-19. The treatment here: 10-day PBMC culture with coronavirus spike peptide pools or control peptides (ViraFEST assay). CD4+ T cells that had been cultured provided DNA sequenced with the Oncomine TCR Beta short-read assay. MiXCR was run by TCRdb on the PCR reads, yielding one entry per CDR3 protein. The repertoire consists of about 14,000 distinct CDR3 sequences, with 50% to 65% occurring once and the leading ten covering more than 9%. What these receptors recognize is not known. Material: CD4+ T cells from blood, cultured in vitro, obtained before SARS-CoV-2 vaccination. All receptors come from a human donor who had recovered from COVID-19.

This chain links TRBV6-2 or TRBV6-3 with TRBJ2-7; 11 positions agree with TRBD2. The length of the CDR3 is 16 residues. Germline CDR1 is MNHEY and CDR2 is SVGEGT. Trimming at V came to 2 bases and at J to 0 bases, leaving 3 bases not matched to a gene. The CDR3 spells CASSYRTSGHSYEQYF. The CDR3 bases are TGTGCCAGCAGTTACAGGACTAGCGGGCACTCCTACGAGCAGTACTTC.

In its sample, this clonotype is medium-sized (0.01 to 0.1%). This rearrangement joins TRBV27 to TRBJ2-1, with a possible D match to TRBD2 (6 bases). Deletions cut 5 bases from V and 5 bases from J, with 19 bases between. CDR1 and CDR2 (germline): MNHEY, SMNVEV (reference sequence). The CDR3 loop spans 16 amino acids. CDR3 coding DNA: TGTGCCAGCAGTAGTCTTCCGGGGGAGTTTGACAATGAGCAGTTCTTC. The encoded protein is CASSSLPGEFDNEQFF.

This clonotype appeared once. The chain uses TRBV20-1 and TRBJ2-4; no firm D call. There are 13 residues in the CDR3. The V gene lost 6 bases and the J gene lost 0 bases, with 9 bases spanning the gap. CDR1 is DFQATT, CDR2 SNEGSKA, per germline (reference sequence). The CDR3: CSAIVSAKNIQYF. The CDR3 coding sequence is TGCAGTGCAATCGTCTCAGCCAAAAACATTCAGTACTTC.

The chain joins TRBV7-2 to TRBJ2-7; D is perhaps TRBD1 or TRBD2 (5 bases each). CDR1 is SGHTA, CDR2 FQGNSA, per germline. The CDR3 consists of 15 residues. The germline V and J ends were trimmed by 7 bases and 2 bases, with 18 bases remaining between them. The CDR3 DNA is TGTGCCAGCAACCCGGTGGTGGGGGTCCCCTACGAGCAGTACTTC. As protein: CASNPVVGVPYEQYF.

The sample holds a few counts of this clonotype. V is TRBV20-1 and J is TRBJ2-7; 8 bases align to TRBD1. Germline V gives CDR1 DFQATT, CDR2 SNEGSKA (reference sequence). The CDR3 is made up of 13 amino acids. V dropped 4 bases and J dropped 5; count of bases not matched to a gene: 7. Here the CDR3 reads CSATRTGLNEQYF. CDR3 DNA: TGCAGTGCTACTAGGACAGGGCTAAACGAGCAGTACTTC.

The chain is built from TRBV19 and TRBJ2-1; D might be TRBD2 (7 bases). Trimming took 6 bases from V and 2 from J, leaving 8 bases between them. Germline-derived CDR1 and CDR2 are LNHDA and SQIVND (reference sequence). The CDR3 covers 13 residues. CDR3 residues: CASSGGPYNEQFF. The CDR3 nucleotides read TGTGCCAGTAGCGGGGGGCCCTACAATGAGCAGTTCTTC. Full variable domain (missing parts from reference TRBV19 and TRBJ2-1): DGGITQSPKYLFRKEGQNVTLSCEQNLNHDAMYWYRQDPGQGLRLIYYSQIVNDFQKGDIAEGYSVSREKKESFPLTVTSAQKNPTAFYLCASSGGPYNEQFFGPGTRLTVL.

The V and J genes are TRBV6-1 and TRBJ1-1; 11 bases line up with TRBD1. The V gene's germline CDR1 is MNHNS and CDR2 SASEGT. The ends lost 6 bases at V and 2 bases at J; junction bases unmatched: 11. This CDR3 has 17 residues. This CDR3 is CASSLVGTGGLNTEAFF. CDR3 bases: TGTGCCAGCAGCCTGGTCGGGACAGGGGGTTTAAACACTGAAGCTTTCTTT.

The chain employs TRBV24-1 and TRBJ2-7; 7 positions agree with TRBD2. The CDR3 runs 13 residues. V was clipped by 6 bases and J by 3 bases; unmatched bases: 4. Germline CDR1 and CDR2: KGHDR and SFDVKD. The CDR3 here is CATSRASGYEQYF. The CDR3 DNA reads TGTGCCACCAGTAGGGCTAGCGGCTACGAGCAGTACTTC.

The chain employs TRBV11-3 and TRBJ2-7, with TRBD2 as a possible D gene (6 bases). The CDR3 contains 15 residues. Trimming pared 5 bases from V and 0 bases from J, leaving 14 bases between. Germline loops: CDR1 SGHNT, CDR2 YENEEA. The CDR3 coding sequence is TGTGCCAGCAGCCCTACGGGGGAGATCTCCTACGAGCAGTACTTC. It specifies CASSPTGEISYEQYF.

The chain joins TRBV20-1 to TRBJ1-2; D gene uncertain. The CDR3 totals 12 residues. Trimming removed 5 bases from V and 7 bases from J, with 14 bases in between. Per the germline V gene, CDR1 is DFQATT and CDR2 is SNEGSKA (reference sequence). The CDR3 region has the DNA TGCAGTGCTCGACCCGACGAAGGTGGCTACACCTTC. Translating it yields CSARPDEGGYTF.

The chain is built from TRBV6-1 and TRBJ2-3, with D unclear. CDR1 is MNHNS, CDR2 SASEGT, per germline. This CDR3 region has 15 residues. V lost 6 bases to trimming and J lost 2 bases, with 15 bases between them. The CDR3 region is CASRNLGIFTDTQYF. In nucleotides, the CDR3 is TGTGCCAGCAGAAATTTAGGGATCTTCACAGATACGCAGTATTTT.

This clonotype was seen a few times. The chain uses TRBV7-9 and TRBJ1-2; no reliable D call. Germline V gene data show CDR1 as SEHNR and CDR2 as FQNEAQ (reference sequence). Trimming cost V 5 bases and J 0 bases, with 13 bases left between them. The CDR3 sequence is 15 residues long. CDR3 sequence reads: CASSLVGQTNYGYTF. DNA of the CDR3: TGTGCCAGCAGCCTTGTGGGCCAGACTAACTATGGCTACACCTTC.

This clonotype was picked up a small number of times. The rearrangement uses TRBV28 and TRBJ2-7; weak D call: TRBD1 (6 bases). V lost 10 bases, J lost 9 bases, and 25 bases lay in between. Per the germline V gene, CDR1 is MDHEN and CDR2 is SYDVKM. This CDR3 comprises 14 residues. CDR3: CATNESGQLGGQYF. In DNA, the CDR3 is TGTGCCACCAACGAATCCGGACAGCTGGGTGGGCAGTACTTC.

V gene TRBV24-1 combines with J gene TRBJ1-4; perhaps TRBD1 as D (6 bases). This CDR3 spans 15 amino acids. V lost 4 bases and J 7 bases, leaving 15 bases between the germline ends. Germline assignment: CDR1 KGHDR and CDR2 SFDVKD. DNA of the CDR3: TGTGCCACCAGTGACCCTACACAGGGAAGTGAAAAACTGTTTTTT. Its translation: CATSDPTQGSEKLFF.

This clonotype was observed a handful of times. The genes are TRBV7-8 and TRBJ1-6; D might be TRBD1 (6 bases). The ends were cut back, 1 base at V and 9 bases at J, with 16 bases in the middle. CDR3 length equals 16 residues. Germline V gene lookup returns CDR1 SGHVS and CDR2 FQNEAQ. The CDR3 bases are TGTGCCAGCAGCTTAGTTGGAGGGGGGGCTAGTTCACCCCTCCACTTT. It yields the protein CASSLVGGGASSPLHF. The full variable domain, rest sourced from reference TRBV7-8 and TRBJ1-6, is GAGVSQSPRYKVAKRGQDVALRCDPISGHVSLFWYQQALGQGPEFLTYFQNEAQLDKSGLPSDRFFAERPEGSVSTLKIQRTQQEDSAVYLCASSLVGGGASSPLHFGNGTRLTVT.